This TCR beta chain was identified in a study of blood T cells in healthy people across ages. Whole-study results and caveats: Possibly confounding the expanded clonotype changes was the fact that donor CMV status was unknown. There was a strong correlation between TCR beta diversity and naive T cell percentage.

Germline V CDR1 and CDR2: KGHSH, LQKENI. This CDR3 has 12 residues. V shed 2 bases and J shed 11 bases, with 10 bases lying between them. Each sample gave at least 6.5 million isolated PBMCs. The table lists this clonotype with a few counts. The antigen is undetermined. The authors ran a second PCR of about 6 to 11 cycles using a sample-barcoded 5' primer and a J-beta primer mix. CDR3-containing paired-end reads numbered at least 2.5 million in each sample. One entry per CDR3 protein results from TCRdb running MiXCR on the 5' RACE reads. The table has around 650,000 distinct CDR3 sequences, around 32% seen once.

The sequenced material came from blood. The source is a woman aged 80 or older in good health. The rearrangement uses TRBV18 and TRBJ2-1; a weak D match, TRBD2 (6 bases). This chain's CDR3 is CASSPSRDKQFF. The DNA of the CDR3 is TGTGCCAGCTCACCATCGCGGGATAAGCAGTTCTTC.